This record looks at one TCR beta chain sequence and its context. The antigen is not known. Trimming stripped 3 bases from V and 2 bases from J, with 12 bases between. This CDR3 has 15 residues. CDR1 SGHVS and CDR2 FNYEAQ come from the germline V gene. The protocol was immunoSEQ multiplex PCR, while the TCRdb copy is restricted to in-frame clones and leaves out a portion. The sample consists of approximately 100,000 clones, roughly 91% of them appearing once. This sample is part of a study of T cell responses to AZD1222 COVID-19 vaccine. Broader study findings: Dominant at 160-218 and 743-854, vaccine-associated CD4 TCRs also spanned spike.

The receptor's source is an adult in good health. The sample in question was peripheral blood, obtained on day 0 of AZD1222 vaccination. The V gene is TRBV7-6, the J gene TRBJ2-3; no clear D gene. CDR3 amino acids: CASSFLGTHTDTQYF. The CDR3 DNA reads as TGTGCCAGCAGCTTTCTAGGTACCCACACAGATACGCAGTATTTT. The full variable domain, rest sourced from reference TRBV7-6 and TRBJ2-3, is GAGVSQSPRYKVTKRGQDVALRCDPISGHVSLYWYRQALGQGPEFLTYFNYEAQQDKSGLPNDRFSAERPEGSISTLTIQRTEQRDSAMYRCASSFLGTHTDTQYFGPGTRLTVL.